This T cell receptor (beta chain) was identified in a study of cytomegalovirus exposure and HLA in healthy donors. Study conclusions and caveats: It was around 160 TCR beta chains that were listed as cytomegalovirus-associated.

Trimming left V 9 bases short and J 7 bases short, with 19 bases between. There are 14 residues in the CDR3. CDR1 and CDR2 from the germline V gene are SGHAT and FQNNGV. The PCR used 60 Vbeta and 13 Jbeta primers. The authors' processing: Later analysis identified roughly 84 million unique TCR beta chains, approximately 10 million shared. Sequencing was performed with immunoSEQ multiplex PCR; in TCRdb, only in-frame clones are kept and a portion is missing. The DNA was the basis for D and trimming; V, J and clone size are from that table. The sample has roughly 170,000 clones, about 79% seen once. As to this clone: Its target is unknown.

This chain links TRBV11-2 with TRBJ2-1, with a weak D call TRBD2 (5 bases). The sample consisted of PBMCs. The clonotype comes from a girl aged 2-10 years in good health and CMV-seropositive. CDR3 coding DNA: TGTGCCAGTAACACGGCAGGCCCGGGGAATGAGCAGTTCTTC. Its translation: CASNTAGPGNEQFF.